Below, 13 T cell receptor beta chains from the same sample are listed, as sequenced in a study of blood T cells in healthy people across ages. It was with a sample-barcoded 5' primer and a J-beta primer mix that a second PCR of about 7 to 12 cycles was run. TCRdb processed the 5' RACE reads anew with MiXCR; each CDR3 protein has one entry. The table has roughly 800,000 distinct CDR3 sequences, around 34% seen once. Specimen: blood. The receptors shown here come from a young man in good health.

The chain joins TRBV7-2 to TRBJ2-4, with 7 bases that match TRBD1. Germline CDR1 and CDR2: SGHTA and FQGNSA. The V segment lost 1 base and the J segment 0 bases; nucleotides outside the gene matches: 3. There are 16 residues in the CDR3. CDR3 in DNA: TGTGCCAGCAGCTTAGAAGGGGGCCGAGCCAAAAACATTCAGTACTTC. It translates to CASSLEGGRAKNIQYF.

The chain uses TRBV13 and TRBJ2-2; weak D call: TRBD2 (5 bases). Trimming shortened V by 4 bases and J by 4 bases, and 16 bases separated the two germline ends. This CDR3 region has 16 residues. Germline V gene data show CDR1 as PRHDT and CDR2 as FYEKMQ (reference sequence). CDR3 nucleotide sequence: TGTGCCAGCAGCTATTCCGGGTCGGGGTCCACCGGGGAGCTGTTTTTT. It specifies CASSYSGSGSTGELFF.

This chain connects TRBV12-3 or TRBV12-4 to TRBJ2-3, with 10 positions matching TRBD2. The CDR3 is 15 residues long. V was pared by 3 bases and J by 8 bases, with 8 bases of the junction left unmatched. CDR3 nucleotide sequence: TGTGCCAGCAGTTTTCAGTTGGTAGCGGGGGGTACGCAGTATTTT. Translation gives CASSFQLVAGGTQYF.

V usage is TRBV19 and J usage is TRBJ2-1; 7 nucleotides align to TRBD2. CDR1 is LNHDA, CDR2 SQIVND, per germline (reference sequence). The CDR3 has 13 amino acids. After removal of 3 bases from V and 7 bases from J, the junction contained 3 bases not matched to a gene. For the CDR3, the DNA is TGTGCCAGTAGTATTAGGACTAGAAATGAGCAGTTCTTC. Its translation: CASSIRTRNEQFF.

The chain has TRBV7-9 and TRBJ2-1, with TRBD2 matching over 13 bases. The CDR3 length is 17 residues. V lost 2 bases to trimming and J lost 8 bases; unmatched junction nucleotides: 9. Germline loops: CDR1 SEHNR, CDR2 FQNEAQ (reference sequence). As DNA, the CDR3 is TGTGCCAGCAGCTTATCACGGACTAGCGGGGGTGGTCATGAGCAGTTCTTC. Translation gives CASSLSRTSGGGHEQFF. Together with reference TRBV7-9 and TRBJ2-1, the CDR3 gives the full variable domain: DTGVSQNPRHKITKRGQNVTFRCDPISEHNRLYWYRQTLGQGPEFLTYFQNEAQLEKSRLLSDRFSAERPKGSFSTLEIQRTEQGDSAMYLCASSLSRTSGGGHEQFFGPGTRLTVL.

This clonotype was seen once. The chain is built from TRBV4-3 and TRBJ1-2; TRBD1 is a possible D gene (6 bases). V was cut by 0 bases and J by 5 bases, with 10 bases left in between. Germline values: CDR1 LGHNA, CDR2 YSLEER. The CDR3 contains 14 residues. The CDR3 loop reads CASSQETGSYGYTF. The DNA for the CDR3 is TGCGCCAGCAGCCAAGAGACAGGATCTTATGGCTACACCTTC.

This clonotype was detected once. Being one base from a much bigger clone, this may be a read error. This chain uses TRBV5-1 with TRBJ2-7; 10 nucleotides line up with TRBD2. V was pared by 0 bases and J by 7 bases, with 7 bases of the junction left unmatched. Germline V lookup: CDR1 SGHRS, CDR2 YFSETQ. The CDR3 is 15 amino acids. DNA for the CDR3: TGCGCCAGCAGCTTGGACGGGACTAGCGAGAATGAGCAGTACTTC. Encoded protein: CASSLDGTSENEQYF. Combining the CDR3 with reference TRBV5-1 and TRBJ2-7 gives the whole variable domain KAGVTQTPRYLIKTRGQQVTLSCSPISGHRSVSWYQQTPGQGLQFLFEYFSETQRNKGNFPGRFSGRQFSNSRSEMNVSTLELGDSALYLCASSLDGTSENEQYFGPGTRLTVT.

V is TRBV6-5 and J is TRBJ2-5; 9 nucleotides line up with TRBD2. Looked up from germline, CDR1 is MNHEY and CDR2 is SVGAGI. The J segment lost 2 bases and the V segment lost 5 bases, leaving 6 bases of the junction unmatched. The CDR3 loop spans 15 amino acids. The chain's CDR3 is CASSTGLATQETQYF. The CDR3 coding sequence is TGTGCCAGCAGTACAGGACTAGCGACGCAAGAGACCCAGTACTTC.

The chain links TRBV9 to TRBJ1-4, with 7 positions matching TRBD1. Germline V gene data show CDR1 as SGDLS and CDR2 as YYNGEE. This CDR3 contains 17 residues. V dropped 3 bases and J dropped 3; count of bases not matched to a gene: 11. DNA for the CDR3: TGTGCCAGCAGCGAGAGAGGGGGCGCGGGGGCTAATGAAAAACTGTTTTTT. Encoded protein: CASSERGGAGANEKLFF. Supplemented by reference TRBV9 and TRBJ1-4, the full variable domain reads DSGVTQTPKHLITATGQRVTLRCSPRSGDLSVYWYQQSLDQGLQFLIQYYNGEERAKGNILERFSAQQFPDLHSELNLSSLELGDSALYFCASSERGGAGANEKLFFGSGTQLSVL.

This clonotype was observed a handful of times. The chain is built from TRBV27 and TRBJ2-5; D unclear. Germline loops: CDR1 MNHEY, CDR2 SMNVEV (reference sequence). The CDR3 is 12 amino acids. The V and J ends lost 6 bases and 11 bases respectively, with 16 bases between them. The CDR3 DNA reads TGTGCCAGCAGGGACGGATACAATGAGCAGTACTTC. Translated, it gives CASRDGYNEQYF.

The CDR3 spells CSASTGGDTDTQYF. In DNA form, the CDR3 reads TGCAGTGCATCAACAGGGGGCGACACAGATACGCAGTATTTT. The V and J genes are TRBV20-1 and TRBJ2-3, with 9 positions matching TRBD1. The germline CDR1 and CDR2 sequences are DFQATT and SNEGSKA (reference sequence). V shed 6 bases and J 2 bases; nucleotides not matched to a gene: 6. This CDR3 spans 14 amino acids.

V and J are TRBV10-3 and TRBJ2-3; 7 nucleotides match TRBD2. This CDR3 has 14 residues. V lost 11 bases, J lost 2 bases, and 10 bases stayed unmatched. Germline CDR1 reads ENHRY; CDR2 reads SYGVKD. The CDR3 nucleotides are TGTGCCGCGAAGGAGACTAGCTTCACAGATACGCAGTATTTT. It encodes CAAKETSFTDTQYF.

This chain uses TRBV7-2 with TRBJ2-3, with 7 bases fitting TRBD1. V lost 0 bases and J lost 2; bases outside the gene matches: 8. The CDR3 spans 17 residues. Germline-derived CDR1 and CDR2 are SGHTA and FQGNSA. The CDR3 is CASSLAPMGQITDTQYF. In DNA, the CDR3 is TGTGCCAGCAGCTTAGCGCCTATGGGACAGATCACAGATACGCAGTATTTT. The full variable domain, rest sourced from reference TRBV7-2 and TRBJ2-3, is GAGVSQSPSNKVTEKGKDVELRCDPISGHTALYWYRQSLGQGLEFLIYFQGNSAPDKSGLPSDRFSAERTGGSVSTLTIQRTQQEDSAVYLCASSLAPMGQITDTQYFGPGTRLTVL.